This T cell receptor beta chain appears in the sequencing data of a study of T cells in Graves' hyperthyroidism and ophthalmopathy. On this clonotype: The CDR3 does not end in the conserved phenylalanine or tryptophan, so this is likely a read error.

This CDR3 region has 17 residues. Germline V CDR1 and CDR2: LNHNV, YYDKDF (reference sequence). Amplified TCR beta CDR3 regions derived from RNA transcripts. First-round RT-PCR of the TCR CDR3 relied on the HTBI primer set. TCRdb re-called the multiplex PCR reads through MiXCR, storing one row per CDR3 protein. The sample gives hundreds of thousands of distinct CDR3 sequences, roughly a third of which show up once; about a third is in the top ten. The chain joins TRBV15 to TRBJ2-5; 7 nucleotides match TRBD1. Sequencing input: blood. This clonotype originated in a woman aged 40 to 50 with Graves' hyperthyroidism. DNA for the CDR3: TGTGCCACCGGTAAAGGGACAGCCTTACCGTACCAAGGGACCCAGTACTAC. This sequence encodes CATGKGTALPYQGTQYY.